Below, 23 T cell receptor beta chains from the same sample are listed, as sequenced in a study of TIL therapy for anti-PD-1-resistant metastatic lung cancer. The immunoSEQ assay was v3. TCRdb's table, derived via immunoSEQ multiplex PCR, lists solely in-frame clones and lacks some. The table shows under 60,000 clones, with approximately 86% occurring only once. Time point given: pre-treatment sample, taken before nivolumab and TIL therapy. The sample consisted of blood, taken at baseline. Source of these receptors: a person aged 25 to 80 with non-small cell lung cancer.

The rearrangement joins TRBV7-2 to TRBJ1-2; possible D gene TRBD1, 6 bases. Germline V gives CDR1 SGHTA, CDR2 FQGNSA. The CDR3 has 14 residues. Trimming pared 4 bases from V and 3 bases from J, leaving 12 bases between. CDR3 DNA sequence: TGTGCCAGCAGCTGGAGACAGGAGGACTATGGCTACACCTTC. It specifies CASSWRQEDYGYTF. The entire variable domain, with the rest obtained from reference TRBV7-2 and TRBJ1-2, is as follows: GAGVSQSPSNKVTEKGKDVELRCDPISGHTALYWYRQSLGQGLEFLIYFQGNSAPDKSGLPSDRFSAERTGGSVSTLTIQRTQQEDSAVYLCASSWRQEDYGYTFGSGTRLTVV.

This chain uses TRBV28 with TRBJ1-5, with a weak D call TRBD1 (6 bases). The length of the CDR3 is 17 residues. Trimming cost V 4 bases and J 0 bases, with 16 bases left between them. Per the germline V gene, CDR1 is MDHEN and CDR2 is SYDVKM. Written as DNA, the CDR3 is TGTGCCAGCAGTTCAGGACAGCCCCAATATAGCAATCAGCCCCAGCATTTT. Translating it yields CASSSGQPQYSNQPQHF. Drawing the rest from reference TRBV28 and TRBJ1-5, the complete variable domain is DVKVTQSSRYLVKRTGEKVFLECVQDMDHENMFWYRQDPGLGLRLIYFSYDVKMKEKGDIPEGYSVSREKKERFSLILESASTNQTSMYLCASSSGQPQYSNQPQHFGDGTRLSIL.

This clone was detected a few times. V gene TRBV25-1 combines with J gene TRBJ1-1; D not resolved. CDR3 length: 12 amino acids. Trimming left V 5 bases short and J 2 bases short, with 6 bases between. Germline V gene data show CDR1 as MGHDK and CDR2 as SYGVNS. The CDR3 DNA sequence: TGTGCCAGCAGTTTGGGAAACACTGAAGCTTTCTTT. Translated: CASSLGNTEAFF.

V is TRBV6-2 or TRBV6-3 and J is TRBJ1-4; D call uncertain. Trimming cost V 0 bases and J 7 bases, with 0 bases left between them. The CDR3 consists of 11 residues. Germline V lookup: CDR1 MNHEY, CDR2 SVGEGT. The CDR3 spells CASSYSEKLFF. The CDR3 DNA reads TGTGCCAGCAGTTACTCTGAAAAACTGTTTTTT.

This clone was recorded once. This chain joins TRBV7-2 and TRBJ2-1, with D possibly TRBD2 on 5 matching bases. Germline-derived CDR1 and CDR2 are SGHTA and FQGNSA. There are 15 residues in the CDR3. The ends were cut back, 1 base at V and 4 bases at J, with 11 bases in the middle. The CDR3 DNA reads as TGTGCCAGCAGCTTAGGAAGCGGACCTTACAATGAGCAGTTCTTC. Its protein product is CASSLGSGPYNEQFF.

The chain is built from TRBV30 and TRBJ2-7, with 9 bases aligning to TRBD2. This CDR3 has 15 residues. V was clipped by 0 bases and J by 2 bases; unmatched bases: 5. The germline V gene has CDR1 GTSNPN and CDR2 SVGIG (reference sequence). The DNA for the CDR3 is TGTGCCTGGAGTGTGGGGCTAGCGGGGACCTACGAGCAGTACTTC. This sequence encodes CAWSVGLAGTYEQYF.

The V and J genes are TRBV9 and TRBJ1-3; weak D call: TRBD1 (6 bases). Germline V gene lookup returns CDR1 SGDLS and CDR2 YYNGEE. The CDR3 consists of 17 residues. Trimming cost V 3 bases and J 2 bases, with 18 bases left between them. The CDR3 DNA reads as TGTGCCAGCAGCGCCGCGACCGCCCAGGGGACTGGAAACACCATATATTTT. This gives the protein CASSAATAQGTGNTIYF.

The rearrangement links TRBV21-1 to TRBJ1-5; no check of the table's D call, TRBD1, against the DNA was made. TRBV21-1 is a recognized pseudogene. This CDR3 is 16 amino acids long. CDR3 region: CASNTGQGYSNQPQHF. CDR3 bases: TGTGCCAGCAATACGGGACAGGGATATAGCAATCAGCCCCAGCATTTT.

The CDR3 is CASSIRPRLLETQYF. For the CDR3, the DNA is TGTGCCAGTAGTATAAGGCCCAGGCTCTTGGAGACCCAGTACTTC. V is TRBV19 and J is TRBJ2-5, with unresolved D. Germline V CDR1 and CDR2: LNHDA, SQIVND (reference sequence). This CDR3 region has 15 residues. The ends were cut back, 2 bases at V and 5 bases at J, with 15 bases in the middle.

This clone turned up a few times. The chain is built from TRBV5-1 and TRBJ2-7; 9 bases agree with TRBD2. Per the germline V gene, CDR1 is SGHRS and CDR2 is YFSETQ. CDR3 length: 15 amino acids. Unmatched junction bases numbered 10, after V lost 4 bases and J lost 5 bases. CDR3 bases: TGCGCCAGCAGCCCCGCGCGGGCGGGAGGGAACGAGCAGTACTTC. It yields the protein CASSPARAGGNEQYF.

This rearrangement joins TRBV5-1 to TRBJ2-1; 8 bases are shared with TRBD2. CDR1 SGHRS and CDR2 YFSETQ come from the germline V gene. The CDR3 sequence is 18 residues long. Trimming at V came to 1 base and at J to 3 bases, leaving 12 bases not matched to a gene. The CDR3 here is CASSLTLHVLADYNEQFF. The CDR3, as DNA: TGCGCCAGCAGCTTGACCTTACACGTACTAGCGGACTACAATGAGCAGTTCTTC.

The V and J genes are TRBV4-1 and TRBJ2-3; D ambiguous. The V end was cut by 4 bases, the J end by 6 bases, with 11 bases between. The germline V gene has CDR1 MGHRA and CDR2 YSYEKL. This CDR3 has 13 amino acids. The CDR3 spells CASSLYDGDTQYF. The CDR3 DNA reads as TGCGCCAGCAGCCTGTACGACGGGGATACGCAGTATTTT.

The chain has TRBV28 and TRBJ2-1, with 12 bases lining up with TRBD2. Germline V CDR1 and CDR2: MDHEN, SYDVKM. After removal of 2 bases from V and 7 bases from J, the junction contained 12 bases not matched to a gene. CDR3 size: 18 residues. The CDR3 DNA sequence: TGTGCCAGCAGTTTACAAACCGCCACTAGCGGGAGGTCGAATGAGCAGTTCTTC. It yields the protein CASSLQTATSGRSNEQFF.

V gene TRBV6-2 or TRBV6-3 combines with J gene TRBJ2-7; the D gene is possibly TRBD1 (5 bases). This CDR3 comprises 15 residues. CDR1 and CDR2 from the germline V gene are MNHEY and SVGEGT. Trimming removed 5 bases at V and 5 bases at J, with 19 bases between. CDR3 sequence (DNA): TGTGCCAGCAGTAGTGGGGCCTCCCCAGGAGACGAGCAGTACTTC. This codes for CASSSGASPGDEQYF.

There are a few counts of this clone. The chain uses TRBV10-3 and TRBJ1-5; D ambiguous. V lost 3 bases and J 1 base, leaving 7 bases between the germline ends. This CDR3 is built from 14 residues. The V gene's germline CDR1 is ENHRY and CDR2 SYGVKD. In DNA, the CDR3 is TGTGCCATCAGTGACAGGTTGAGCAATCAGCCCCAGCATTTT. This encodes CAISDRLSNQPQHF.

The V and J genes are TRBV2 and TRBJ2-3, with 7 bases matching TRBD1. From germline, CDR1 is SNHLY and CDR2 FYNNEI. The length of the CDR3 is 13 residues. Trimming removed 7 bases from V and 1 base from J; junction bases left unmatched: 2. In DNA, the CDR3 is TGTGCCAGCAAGGGGGCCCGCACAGATACGCAGTATTTT. Encoded protein: CASKGARTDTQYF.

As DNA, the CDR3 is TGTGCCAGCAGTATGATCGAAGTAGGGGTCGAGGAGACCCAGTACTTC. Translating it yields CASSMIEVGVEETQYF. The chain recombines TRBV6-2 or TRBV6-3 with TRBJ2-5, with a possible D match to TRBD1 (5 bases). With 5 bases removed from V and 5 bases from J, the gap between germline ends came to 21 bases. The CDR3 loop spans 16 amino acids. From germline, CDR1 is MNHEY and CDR2 SVGEGT.

The chain recombines TRBV2 with TRBJ1-4; perhaps TRBD1 as D (5 bases). The CDR3 loop spans 14 amino acids. V was cut by 6 bases and J by 1 base, with 9 bases left in between. Germline V gene data show CDR1 as SNHLY and CDR2 as FYNNEI. Here the CDR3 DNA reads TGTGCCAGCAGACCCAGGGAAACTAATGAAAAACTGTTTTTT. Encoded protein: CASRPRETNEKLFF. Looking up the rest from reference TRBV2 and TRBJ1-4 gives the full variable domain: EPEVTQTPSHQVTQMGQEVILRCVPISNHLYFYWYRQILGQKVEFLVSFYNNEISEKSEIFDDQFSVERPDGSNFTLKIRSTKLEDSAMYFCASRPRETNEKLFFGSGTQLSVL.

The rearrangement uses TRBV12-3 or TRBV12-4 and TRBJ1-2, with D possibly matching TRBD1 (6 bases). Trimming shortened V by 6 bases and J by 6 bases, and 14 bases separated the two germline ends. The CDR3 totals 13 residues. CDR3 DNA: TGTGCCAGCAGGTACAGGGCCCCGGATGGCTACACCTTC. Encoded protein: CASRYRAPDGYTF.

This chain connects TRBV27 to TRBJ1-2; D remains ambiguous. The CDR3 is 13 residues long. Germline values: CDR1 MNHEY, CDR2 SMNVEV (reference sequence). Trimming removed 5 bases from V and 7 bases from J, with 14 bases in between. The DNA of the CDR3 is TGTGCCAGCAGTCCAAATATCGCAGGTGGCTACACCTTC. This sequence encodes CASSPNIAGGYTF.

This chain joins TRBV2 and TRBJ2-7; 7 nucleotides match TRBD2. V was clipped by 6 bases and J by 0 bases; unmatched bases: 2. CDR1 and CDR2 (germline): SNHLY, FYNNEI. The CDR3 extends over 13 amino acids. CDR3 coding DNA: TGTGCCAGCAGGGGCGGGAGCTCCTACGAGCAGTACTTC. Its protein product is CASRGGSSYEQYF. The full variable domain, in which reference TRBV2 and TRBJ2-7 provide the parts outside the CDR3, is EPEVTQTPSHQVTQMGQEVILRCVPISNHLYFYWYRQILGQKVEFLVSFYNNEISEKSEIFDDQFSVERPDGSNFTLKIRSTKLEDSAMYFCASRGGSSYEQYFGPGTRLTVT.

The chain is built from TRBV7-9 and TRBJ2-6; 9 bases match TRBD1. Germline values: CDR1 SEHNR, CDR2 FQNEAQ (reference sequence). The ends lost 3 bases at V and 3 bases at J; junction bases unmatched: 6. The CDR3 loop spans 17 amino acids. Written as DNA, the CDR3 is TGTGCCAGCAGCTTCAGGACAGGGGATATTGGGGCCAACGTCCTGACTTTC. Translation gives CASSFRTGDIGANVLTF.

This clone came up a few times. V is TRBV6-5 and J is TRBJ1-3, with a tentative D call TRBD1 (5 bases). The CDR3 is made up of 15 amino acids. Trimming shortened V by 5 bases and J by 2 bases, and 13 bases separated the two germline ends. Per the germline V gene, CDR1 is MNHEY and CDR2 is SVGAGI. The CDR3 region is CASSPGRSTGNTIYF. The CDR3 region has the DNA TGTGCCAGCAGTCCGGGACGATCAACTGGAAACACCATATATTTT.